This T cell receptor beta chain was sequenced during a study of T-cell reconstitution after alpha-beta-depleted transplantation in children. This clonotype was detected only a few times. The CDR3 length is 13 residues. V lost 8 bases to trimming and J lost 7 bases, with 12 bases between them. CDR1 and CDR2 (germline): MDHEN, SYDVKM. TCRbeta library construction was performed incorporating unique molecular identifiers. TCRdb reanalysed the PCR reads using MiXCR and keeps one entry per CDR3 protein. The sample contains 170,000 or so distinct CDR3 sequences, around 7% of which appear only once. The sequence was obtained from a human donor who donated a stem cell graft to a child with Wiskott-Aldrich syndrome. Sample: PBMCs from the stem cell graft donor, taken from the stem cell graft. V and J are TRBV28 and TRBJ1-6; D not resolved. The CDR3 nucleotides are TGTGCCAGCTATAAAGGGAACAATTCACCCCTCCACTTT. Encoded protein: CASYKGNNSPLHF. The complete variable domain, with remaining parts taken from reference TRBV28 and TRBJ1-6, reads DVKVTQSSRYLVKRTGEKVFLECVQDMDHENMFWYRQDPGLGLRLIYFSYDVKMKEKGDIPEGYSVSREKKERFSLILESASTNQTSMYLCASYKGNNSPLHFGNGTRLTVT.